This T cell receptor (beta chain) was documented in a study of shared clonotypes between healthy human individuals. Study observations and caveats: The researchers took only blood, and tissue repertoires probably look different. Against clonotypes common to all four donors, non-shared ones had lower generation probabilities.

Germline CDR1 and CDR2: SNHLY and FYNNEI. CDR3 size: 13 residues. V gave up 11 bases and J gave up 1 base, with 15 bases separating them. An approximately 220 ng quantity of DNA, 30,000 to 35,000 T cell genomes, went into the sorted-subset replicate PCRs. Here immunoSEQ multiplex PCR was the method, and the copy in TCRdb shows in-frame clones only, minus some. Of about 2 million clones listed, roughly 96% are singletons. Details on this clone: Its antigen is currently unknown.

The sequence was obtained from a man aged 18 to 29 in good health. The sequenced material came from naive CD4+ T cells sorted from blood. Subset denoted: CD45RA+ positively selected. The J gene is TRBJ2-7, the V gene TRBV2, with D uncertain. The CDR3 DNA is TGTGCCGGTGCGTGGGCCAGTTCCTACGAGCAGTACTTC. It translates to CAGAWASSYEQYF. The whole variable domain, remainder taken from reference TRBV2 and TRBJ2-7, is EPEVTQTPSHQVTQMGQEVILRCVPISNHLYFYWYRQILGQKVEFLVSFYNNEISEKSEIFDDQFSVERPDGSNFTLKIRSTKLEDSAMYFCAGAWASSYEQYFGPGTRLTVT.